The entry that follows covers one T cell receptor beta chain sequence. Its antigen remains undetermined. Base qualities are not at hand, and no much larger clone is one base apart. CDR1 and CDR2 were assigned from the germline V gene as SQVTM and ANQGSEA. V is pruned by 3 bases and J by 5 bases, leaving 8 bases of the junction without a gene match. The CDR3 starts with the cysteine, ends with the phenylalanine, and has 14 residues. The kept DNA is CDR3 alone, 42 bases in frame from the first base. Receptor libraries were prepared by RT-PCR. TCRdb lists the instrument as Illumina HiSeq 2500. Using fastp trimming at Q25 and MiXCR clonotype assembly, TCRdb reanalyzed the public sequencing data and kept in-frame beta chains. Merged by CDR3 protein, the rows form single entries marked with the most common genes and DNA. A total of 530,000 or so distinct CDR3 sequences appear in this sample, around 25% of them only once. 1.5% to 2% of the sample is held by the ten biggest clonotypes.

These data are taken from a study of response to subunit inactivated influenza vaccine (dated by TCRdb to 2016 to 2019). For the wider study: To follow how T cells responded to a trivalent subunit inactivated influenza vaccine, the researchers relied on deep quantitative profiling of the T cell receptor repertoire.

Broad study findings and their caveats: The authors proposed that each seasonal influenza vaccination may bring in only a limited number of new T cells.

The TCR comes from a middle-aged man who received an inactivated influenza vaccine. Donor details come from another sample of the same person, matched by shared clones. The rearrangement combines TRBV29-1 with TRBJ1-1, with TRBD1 identical over 8 junction bases. Sequencing was performed on CD4+ T cells sorted from PBMCs, taken roughly 5 days after vaccination. The nucleotide sequence reads as follows: TGCAGCGTTGAGGTTCAGGGGGCGCGAACTGAAGCTTTCTTT. This gives the protein CSVEVQGARTEAFF.